The entry that follows covers one T cell receptor beta chain sequence. With 0 bases removed from V and 2 bases from J, the gap between germline ends came to 16 bases. CDR3 length equals 17 residues. Germline V gives CDR1 ENHRY, CDR2 SYGVKD. The data are from a study of blood T cell repertoires in COVID-19. About the study: The United States, Italy and Spain were the sources of the acute and convalescent COVID-19 samples. T cells, B-cell-depleted T cells, or PBMCs supplied cDNA or gDNA.

In the original workflow: By means of reference gene primer amplification, nucleated cell counts were estimated. Generated by immunoSEQ multiplex PCR, the TCRdb table keeps only in-frame clones and is missing some. Clonal size and the V and J genes are those of that table, whereas D and trimming came from the DNA. The repertoire includes about 70,000 clones, approximately 86% of them detected once, and roughly an eighth sits in the top ten. Sequencing used peripheral blood. V is TRBV10-3 and J is TRBJ2-5, with D possibly being TRBD1 (6 bases). This clonotype was sampled from a human donor in a cohort sampled during active COVID-19. In DNA form, the CDR3 reads TGTGCCATCAGTGAGTCGAGGACAGTAGCTAAACAAGAGACCCAGTACTTC. It translates to CAISESRTVAKQETQYF.